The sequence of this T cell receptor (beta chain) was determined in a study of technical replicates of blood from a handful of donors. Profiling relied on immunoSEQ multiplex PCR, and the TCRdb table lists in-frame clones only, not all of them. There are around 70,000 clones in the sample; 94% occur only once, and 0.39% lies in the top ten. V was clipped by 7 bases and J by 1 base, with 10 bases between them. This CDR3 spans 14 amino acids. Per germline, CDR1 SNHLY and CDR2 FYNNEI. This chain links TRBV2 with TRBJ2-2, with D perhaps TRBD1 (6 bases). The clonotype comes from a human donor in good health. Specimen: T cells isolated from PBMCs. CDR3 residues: CASTGTRNTGELFF. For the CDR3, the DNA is TGTGCCAGCACTGGGACAAGGAACACCGGGGAGCTGTTTTTT.